This T cell receptor (beta chain) is from a study of memory CD4+ T cells and cytomegalovirus serostatus. Profiled with immunoSEQ multiplex PCR; TCRdb holds only in-frame clones, not every one. The data contain tens of thousands of clones, roughly 85% of them seen just once; the ten biggest clones take up 0.5%. Losses at the gene ends were 2 bases for V and 1 base for J; bases not matched to a gene: 3. This CDR3 comprises 15 residues. Germline lookup yields CDR1 MNHEY and CDR2 SMNVEV (reference sequence). This clone appeared once. Single viable CD3+CD4+CD8-CD45RO+ cells were sorted as the memory CD4+ T cells.

This sequence originates from an adult in good health and CMV-seronegative. Some clones in this sample may be carry-over from other donors' samples. V gene TRBV27 combines with J gene TRBJ1-1, with 8 bases that match TRBD1. The sample was memory CD4+ T cells from blood. This CDR3 reads CASSLRGQGNTEAFF. The CDR3 nucleotides read TGTGCCAGCAGTTTACGCGGACAGGGGAACACTGAAGCTTTCTTT.